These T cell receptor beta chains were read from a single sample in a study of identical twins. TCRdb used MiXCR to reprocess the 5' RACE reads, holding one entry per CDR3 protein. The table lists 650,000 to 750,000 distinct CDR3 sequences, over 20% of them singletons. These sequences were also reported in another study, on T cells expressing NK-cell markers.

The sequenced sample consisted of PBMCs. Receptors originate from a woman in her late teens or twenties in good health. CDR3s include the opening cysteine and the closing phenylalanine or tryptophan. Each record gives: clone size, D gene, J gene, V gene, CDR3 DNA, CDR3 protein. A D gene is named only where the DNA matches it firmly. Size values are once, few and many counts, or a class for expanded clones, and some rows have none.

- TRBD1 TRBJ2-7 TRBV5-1 TGCGCCAGCAGCTCGCCCGGGACAGCGACCCACGAGCAGTACTTC CASSSPGTATHEQYF
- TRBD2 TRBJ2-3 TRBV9 TGTGCCAGCAGCGTCGGGGGGGCCGATCCAGATACGCAGTATTTT CASSVGGADPDTQYF
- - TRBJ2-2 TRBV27 TGTGCCAGCAGTTTATTCTACAGCTACACCGGGGAGCTGTTTTTT CASSLFYSYTGELFF
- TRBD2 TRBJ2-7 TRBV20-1 TGCAGTGCTAGGGCTAGCGGGGTATACGAGCAGTACTTC CSARASGVYEQYF
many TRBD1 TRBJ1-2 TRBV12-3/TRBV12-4 TGTGCCAGCAGTCCTGGACAGGGTAGCTACACCTTC CASSPGQGSYTF
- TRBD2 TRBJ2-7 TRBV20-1 TGCAGTGCTAGAGGGCGACTAGCGGGAGGGGGTGAGCAGTACTTC CSARGRLAGGGEQYF
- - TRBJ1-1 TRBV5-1 TGCGCCAGCAGCTTGGCCTGGGAGACCACTGAAGCTTTCTTT CASSLAWETTEAFF
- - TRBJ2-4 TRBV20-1 TGCAGTGCTAGAGCAGAGGCCAAAAACATTCAGTACTTC CSARAEAKNIQYF
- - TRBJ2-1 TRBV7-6 TGTGCCAGCAGCAACGGTATACAGGGTAGCGAGGAGCAGTTCTTC CASSNGIQGSEEQFF
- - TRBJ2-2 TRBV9 TGTGCCAGCAGCGTAACGAACGGGGAGCTGTTTTTT CASSVTNGELFF
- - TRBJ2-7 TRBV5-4 TGTGCCAGCAGCTCGGACTCCCTTAAGCGCGAGCAGTACTTC CASSSDSLKREQYF
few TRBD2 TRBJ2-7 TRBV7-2 TGTGCCAGCAGCTTAGCGGGGAGCGGGAGCTCCTACGAGCAGTACTTC CASSLAGSGSSYEQYF
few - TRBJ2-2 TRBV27 TGTGCCAGCAGTTTAAGCCAGGGGAACACCGGGGAGCTGTTTTTT CASSLSQGNTGELFF
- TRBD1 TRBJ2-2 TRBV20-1 TGCAGTGCTAGAGGAGGACAGGGGGAGGCCGGGGAGCTGTTTTTT CSARGGQGEAGELFF
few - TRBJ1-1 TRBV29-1 TGCAGCGTTGAGGAGGGATTACTCGGAGCTTTCTTT CSVEEGLLGAFF
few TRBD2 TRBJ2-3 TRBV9 TGTGCCAGCAGCGCTCCGCTCGGACTAGCGGGAGTAAATACGCAGTATTTT CASSAPLGLAGVNTQYF
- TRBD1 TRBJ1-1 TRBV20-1 TGCAGTTCCTTTCAGGGGGCCCCTGAAGCTTTCTTT CSSFQGAPEAFF
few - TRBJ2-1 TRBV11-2 TGTGCCAGCAGCTTGAATGGTAGGCAGTTCTTC CASSLNGRQFF
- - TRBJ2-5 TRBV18 TGTGCCAGCTCACCACCCTGGGAAGGGGAGACCCAGTACTTC CASSPPWEGETQYF
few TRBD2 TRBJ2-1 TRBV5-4 TGTGCCAGCAGTAGTCGTTTCCGAGCGGGAGGTGACAATGAGCAGTTCTTC CASSSRFRAGGDNEQFF
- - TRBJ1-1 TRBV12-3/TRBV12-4 TGTGCCAGCAGTTTCACGGCGGCGGACACTGAAGCTTTCTTT CASSFTAADTEAFF
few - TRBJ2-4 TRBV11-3 TGTGCCAGCAGCTTAGCCAGGGGGGACATTCAGTACTTC CASSLARGDIQYF
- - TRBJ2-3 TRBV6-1 TGTGCCAGCAGCGCCCGGGGGGCAGGGCTGGATACGCAGTATTTT CASSARGAGLDTQYF
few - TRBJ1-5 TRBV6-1 TGTGCCAGCAGTCCCCGGGACATCAATCAGCCCCAGCATTTT CASSPRDINQPQHF
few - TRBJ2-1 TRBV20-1 TGCAGTGCTTTCACCCCAAGCGGAAGCTCCTACAATGAGCAGTTCTTC CSAFTPSGSSYNEQFF
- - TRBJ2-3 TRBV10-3 TGTGCCATCAACACGGACCTTAGCACAGATACGCAGTATTTT CAINTDLSTDTQYF
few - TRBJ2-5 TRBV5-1 TGCGCCAGCAGCTTGTACATGACAGGCCAGGAGACCCAGTACTTC CASSLYMTGQETQYF
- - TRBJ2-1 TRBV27 TGTGCCAGCTACGTATCAGGGTTCTCAAACAATGAGCAGTTCTTC CASYVSGFSNNEQFF
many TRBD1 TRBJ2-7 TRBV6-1 TGTGCCAGCAGTAAGGACAGGGATCTCTACGAGCAGTACTTC CASSKDRDLYEQYF
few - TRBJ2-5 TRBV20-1 TGCAGTGCTAGAGACAGACGGAGTGGAATAGAGACCCAGTACTTC CSARDRRSGIETQYF
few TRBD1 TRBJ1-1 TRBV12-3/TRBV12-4 TGTGCCAGCAGGCTACTCCAGGGGGACACTGAAGCTTTCTTT CASRLLQGDTEAFF
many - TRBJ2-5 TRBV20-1 TGCAGTGCTAGAGACCGCAGGGTAGCGGCGGAGACCCAGTACTTC CSARDRRVAAETQYF
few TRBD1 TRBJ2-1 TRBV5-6 TGTGCCAGCAGCCTTGGACAGGGGATCTCTTTACGAGAGCAGTTCTTC CASSLGQGISLREQFF
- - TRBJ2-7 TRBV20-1 TGCAGTGCTATCCTTGGACGGGCAGGGAAGTCCTACGAGCAGTACTTC CSAILGRAGKSYEQYF
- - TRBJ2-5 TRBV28 TGTGCCAGCAGTTTACGGTTCCAAGAGACCCAGTACTTC CASSLRFQETQYF
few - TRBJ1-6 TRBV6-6 TGTGCCAGCAGGCTTACCACGGATTCACCCCTCCACTTT CASRLTTDSPLHF